The 2 T cell receptor beta chains below all came from one sample that was sequenced in a study of STAT5B mutations in CD4+ large granular lymphocyte leukemia. Generated by immunoSEQ multiplex PCR, the TCRdb table keeps only in-frame clones and is missing some. The table includes more than 30,000 clones, about 80% detected once. Specimen: CD4+ T cells from blood buffy coats. These receptor sequences come from a human donor in good health.

This clone has a handful of counts. The chain has TRBV25-1 and TRBJ1-6; D uncertain. The V gene's germline CDR1 is MGHDK and CDR2 SYGVNS. Trimming took off 3 bases at V and 0 bases at J, with 9 bases between the two ends. The CDR3 spans 16 residues. In DNA, the CDR3 is TGTGCCAGCAGTGATTCAGTCTCCTCCTATAATTCACCCCTCCACTTT. Protein sequence: CASSDSVSSYNSPLHF.

This sequence joins TRBV7-2 and TRBJ1-5; no reliable D call. Germline V gene data show CDR1 as SGHTA and CDR2 as FQGNSA. V lost 5 bases to trimming and J lost 6 bases, with 11 bases between them. The CDR3 consists of 13 residues. The CDR3 DNA follows: TGTGCCAGCAGCCCCACCCGGAGTCAGCCCCAGCATTTT. Translation gives CASSPTRSQPQHF.